These 26 T cell receptor beta chains originate from one sample sequenced in a study of blood T cell repertoires in COVID-19. The method was immunoSEQ multiplex PCR; TCRdb's version includes in-frame clones alone and lacks a portion of them. This sample has roughly 320,000 clones, with 85% to 90% found just once. Input material: peripheral blood. The receptors stem from a man aged 65 to 85 with acute or convalescent COVID-19.

The chain combines TRBV27 with TRBJ1-2, with a possible D match to TRBD1 (6 bases). The CDR3 extends over 13 amino acids. Germline assignment: CDR1 MNHEY and CDR2 SMNVEV (reference sequence). V lost 4 bases to trimming and J lost 2 bases, with 8 bases between them. DNA for the CDR3: TGTGCCAGCAGTTACAGGGCGAACTATGGCTACACCTTC. This encodes CASSYRANYGYTF.

The chain combines TRBV5-1 with TRBJ1-1, with 7 positions matching TRBD1. J gave up 5 bases and V 4 bases, and 11 bases lay outside the gene matches. CDR3 length: 15 amino acids. Germline V CDR1 and CDR2: SGHRS, YFSETQ. CDR3 coding DNA: TGCGCCAGCAGCCTGGAGTACAGGGGTGGGACTGAAGCTTTCTTT. As protein: CASSLEYRGGTEAFF.

The rearrangement links TRBV6-2 or TRBV6-3 to TRBJ2-2, with 7 bases fitting TRBD2. The J segment lost 4 bases and the V segment lost 5 bases, leaving 4 bases of the junction unmatched. Per germline, CDR1 MNHEY and CDR2 SVGEGT. CDR3 length: 14 residues. In DNA, the CDR3 is TGTGCCAGCAGTCGTCCGGGAGGCACCGGGGAGCTGTTTTTT. Protein sequence: CASSRPGGTGELFF.

This sequence joins TRBV3-1 (or the pseudogene TRBV3-2) and TRBJ2-3, with TRBD1 identical over 7 bases. Unmatched junction bases numbered 9, after V lost 5 bases and J lost 7 bases. The V gene's germline CDR1 is LGHDT and CDR2 YNNKEL (reference sequence). The CDR3 covers 14 residues. The CDR3 DNA reads TGTGCCAGCAGCGCCCGGGACAGATGGAATACGCAGTATTTT. It yields the protein CASSARDRWNTQYF.

The gene calls are TRBV11-2 and TRBJ2-2, with 7 bases aligning to TRBD1. After removal of 3 bases from V and 2 bases from J, the junction contained 6 bases not matched to a gene. The germline gives CDR1 SGHAT, CDR2 FQNNGV. The CDR3 spans 16 residues. The CDR3 is CASSLARDSNTGELFF. CDR3 bases: TGTGCCAGCAGCTTGGCCCGGGACAGCAACACCGGGGAGCTGTTTTTT.

This chain uses TRBV27 with TRBJ1-1; 7 bases align to TRBD1. The CDR3 spans 14 residues. Germline trimming cut 3 bases from V and 7 bases from J; bases unmatched to any gene: 8. From germline, CDR1 is MNHEY and CDR2 SMNVEV (reference sequence). The CDR3 is CASSFQGGWSEAFF. CDR3 sequence (DNA): TGTGCCAGCAGTTTTCAGGGGGGATGGAGTGAAGCTTTCTTT.

This clone was detected once. The V gene is TRBV7-3, the J gene TRBJ2-7, with a weak D call TRBD2 (5 bases). CDR1 is SGHTA and CDR2 is FQGTGA in the germline V gene. V was clipped by 4 bases and J by 6 bases, with 13 bases between them. The CDR3 consists of 13 residues. CDR3 loop: CASSSSRGSEQYF. In DNA form, the CDR3 reads TGTGCCAGCAGCTCTTCGCGAGGGTCCGAGCAGTACTTC. The variable domain in full, completed from reference TRBV7-3 and TRBJ2-7, reads GAGVSQTPSNKVTEKGKYVELRCDPISGHTALYWYRQSLGQGPEFLIYFQGTGAADDSGLPNDRFFAVRPEGSVSTLKIQRTERGDSAVYLCASSSSRGSEQYFGPGTRLTVT.

The chain is built from TRBV4-2 and TRBJ1-1, with TRBD1 matching 9 bases. J was trimmed by 6 bases and V by 8 bases; bases with no gene match: 7. The CDR3 loop spans 13 amino acids. Germline values: CDR1 LGHNA, CDR2 YNFKEQ. The CDR3 reads CASGGQGVAEAFF. CDR3 bases: TGTGCCAGCGGGGGACAGGGAGTGGCTGAAGCTTTCTTT.

The chain joins TRBV5-1 to TRBJ2-5; 12 bases map to TRBD2. This CDR3 has 16 residues. Germline trimming cut 2 bases from V and 5 bases from J; bases unmatched to any gene: 7. Per the germline V gene, CDR1 is SGHRS and CDR2 is YFSETQ. Here the CDR3 DNA reads TGCGCCAGCAGCTTCTTACTAGCGGGGGGCCCGGAGACCCAGTACTTC. It codes for CASSFLLAGGPETQYF.

The rearrangement joins TRBV6-2 or TRBV6-3 to TRBJ1-5; no definite D call. Trimming shortened V by 2 bases and J by 2 bases, and 13 bases separated the two germline ends. The germline V gene has CDR1 MNHEY and CDR2 SVGEGT. The CDR3 has 16 amino acids. The CDR3, as DNA: TGTGCCAGCAGTTACAACGCGGCGGGCGGCAATCAGCCCCAGCATTTT. Translation gives CASSYNAAGGNQPQHF.

The rearrangement uses TRBV5-1 and TRBJ1-2, with D tentatively TRBD1 (6 bases). The CDR3 totals 14 residues. Germline-derived CDR1 and CDR2 are SGHRS and YFSETQ. V was trimmed by 4 bases and J by 8 bases, leaving 18 bases between them. CDR3 residues: CASSTWTDGSGYTF. The CDR3 coding sequence is TGCGCCAGCAGCACCTGGACAGACGGCTCCGGCTACACCTTC.

This clone was counted a single time. This sequence joins TRBV5-1 and TRBJ2-7; 10 bases line up with TRBD2. V trimming: 0 bases; J trimming: 6 bases; junction bases outside the gene matches: 12. Germline CDR1 reads SGHRS; CDR2 reads YFSETQ. This CDR3 spans 17 amino acids. CDR3 DNA sequence: TGCGCCAGCAGCTTGGCCGATCGGCCTAGCGGGAGCGGCGAGCAGTACTTC. Protein sequence: CASSLADRPSGSGEQYF.

CDR3 amino acids: CASSFAGSGYGYTF. CDR3 DNA: TGTGCCAGCAGTTTTGCAGGGTCAGGTTATGGCTACACCTTC. J is TRBJ1-2 and V is TRBV28; D is perhaps TRBD1 (5 bases). The CDR3 has 14 amino acids. CDR1 and CDR2 from the germline V gene are MDHEN and SYDVKM. Trimming stripped 3 bases from V and 5 bases from J, with 13 bases between.

This rearrangement joins TRBV2 to TRBJ2-7, with TRBD1 matching 11 bases. The CDR3 totals 15 residues. V shed 5 bases and J 5 bases; nucleotides not matched to a gene: 8. Germline CDR1 reads SNHLY; CDR2 reads FYNNEI. DNA for the CDR3: TGTGCCAGCAGTTTTGGACAGGGGGCAAGAAACGAGCAGTACTTC. Its protein is CASSFGQGARNEQYF.

V usage is TRBV10-3 and J usage is TRBJ2-7, with 8 bases matching TRBD2. Trimming removed 2 bases from V and 2 bases from J; junction bases left unmatched: 2. The CDR3 totals 14 residues. Germline V lookup: CDR1 ENHRY, CDR2 SYGVKD. The CDR3 DNA sequence: TGTGCCATCAGTGAGGGACTAGCAGCCTACGAGCAGTACTTC. It encodes CAISEGLAAYEQYF.

The CDR3 sequence is CASSLGGGQNNEQFF. CDR3 nucleotides: TGTGCCAGCAGTTTAGGCGGGGGGCAGAACAATGAGCAGTTCTTC. This rearrangement joins TRBV28 to TRBJ2-1; 8 bases match TRBD2. Trimming removed 2 bases from V and 5 bases from J; junction bases left unmatched: 5. Germline assignment: CDR1 MDHEN and CDR2 SYDVKM. The length of the CDR3 is 15 residues.

The chain carries TRBV19 and TRBJ1-1; no definite D call. Germline values: CDR1 LNHDA, CDR2 SQIVND (reference sequence). The ends were cut back, 3 bases at V and 5 bases at J, with 10 bases in the middle. The CDR3 runs 13 residues. The CDR3 bases are TGTGCCAGTAGTATCCCAGGTAGTACTGAAGCTTTCTTT. Encoded protein: CASSIPGSTEAFF.

The chain combines TRBV6-2 or TRBV6-3 with TRBJ1-1, with 8 bases aligning to TRBD1. Germline V CDR1 and CDR2: MNHEY, SVGEGT. V was pared by 5 bases and J by 1 base, with 3 bases of the junction left unmatched. The CDR3 has 14 amino acids. The CDR3 is CASSRQGQNTEAFF. The CDR3 DNA reads TGTGCCAGCAGTCGACAGGGGCAGAACACTGAAGCTTTCTTT.

The rearrangement joins TRBV6-1 to TRBJ2-4, with 8 bases lining up with TRBD1. CDR1 and CDR2 (germline): MNHNS, SASEGT. The ends lost 3 bases at V and 8 bases at J; junction bases unmatched: 6. This CDR3 has 14 amino acids. The DNA of the CDR3 is TGTGCCAGCAGTGACCGACAGGGGACGGACATTCAGTACTTC. This translates into CASSDRQGTDIQYF.

The CDR3 coding sequence is TGTGCCAGCAGCAAGGGACTAGCGGCTTTCTACAATGAGCAGTTCTTC. Its protein is CASSKGLAAFYNEQFF. The gene calls are TRBV5-6 and TRBJ2-1; 11 nucleotides align to TRBD2. From germline, CDR1 is SGHDT and CDR2 YYEEEE. This CDR3 contains 16 residues. V gave up 4 bases and J gave up 3 bases; unmatched junction bases: 6.

The V and J genes are TRBV5-4 and TRBJ2-3; TRBD2 agrees at 11 bases. The junction had 9 bases not matched to a gene; V was cut back by 9 bases and J by 0 bases. The CDR3 runs to 16 residues. Germline values: CDR1 SGHNT, CDR2 YYREEE (reference sequence). CDR3 in DNA: TGTGCCACAACTAGCGGGAGTAGCCTTAGCACAGATACGCAGTATTTT. This translates into CATTSGSSLSTDTQYF. Full variable domain (rest looked up from reference TRBV5-4 and TRBJ2-3): ETGVTQSPTHLIKTRGQQVTLRCSSQSGHNTVSWYQQALGQGPQFIFQYYREEENGRGNFPPRFSGLQFPNYSSELNVNALELDDSALYLCATTSGSSLSTDTQYFGPGTRLTVL.

J is TRBJ1-2 and V is TRBV7-2; maybe TRBD1 (5 bases). This CDR3 has 15 residues. The V gene lost 2 bases and the J gene lost 7 bases, with 17 bases spanning the gap. Germline lookup yields CDR1 SGHTA and CDR2 FQGNSA. In DNA form, the CDR3 reads TGTGCCAGCAGCTTAAATTGGGGCCGAACAACTGGCTACACCTTC. Translating it yields CASSLNWGRTTGYTF.

The chain joins TRBV28 to TRBJ2-7, with D possibly matching TRBD2 (6 bases). Germline V gene sequence: CDR1 MDHEN, CDR2 SYDVKM. The CDR3 covers 15 residues. The germline V and J ends were trimmed by 6 bases and 0 bases, with 15 bases remaining between them. CDR3 sequence reads: CASRSNRGISYEQYF. CDR3 coding DNA: TGTGCCAGCAGGTCAAACCGGGGGATCTCCTACGAGCAGTACTTC.

This chain uses TRBV7-2 with TRBJ1-2; 7 nucleotides align to TRBD1. V lost 5 bases to trimming and J lost 3 bases; unmatched junction nucleotides: 9. This CDR3 spans 15 amino acids. Germline V gene sequence: CDR1 SGHTA, CDR2 FQGNSA. The CDR3 is CASSPDRASHYGYTF. The DNA for the CDR3 is TGTGCCAGCAGCCCAGACAGGGCGTCGCACTATGGCTACACCTTC. Full variable domain (remainder filled in from reference TRBV7-2 and TRBJ1-2): GAGVSQSPSNKVTEKGKDVELRCDPISGHTALYWYRQSLGQGLEFLIYFQGNSAPDKSGLPSDRFSAERTGGSVSTLTIQRTQQEDSAVYLCASSPDRASHYGYTFGSGTRLTVV.

The table lists this clone with a count of one. The chain links TRBV7-2 to TRBJ2-5; 8 bases fit TRBD2. V was pared by 3 bases and J by 4 bases, with 1 base of the junction left unmatched. In germline, CDR1 is SGHTA, CDR2 FQGNSA. The CDR3 is 13 amino acids. The CDR3 region has the DNA TGTGCCAGCAGCTTTAGCGGGGTAGAGACCCAGTACTTC. This codes for CASSFSGVETQYF.

The J gene is TRBJ2-1, the V gene TRBV7-4; 14 nucleotides align to TRBD2. The J segment lost 7 bases and the V segment lost 5 bases, leaving 10 bases of the junction unmatched. The CDR3 covers 17 residues. Germline lookup yields CDR1 SGHVT and CDR2 SQSDAQ. The CDR3 DNA reads as TGTGCCAGCAGCACCCGACTAGCGGGAGGGAGGTTTAATGAGCAGTTCTTC. Translated: CASSTRLAGGRFNEQFF.